The 9 T cell receptor beta chains given below trace back to one sample, sequenced in a study of regulatory T cells in long-lasting Graves disease. Time point in this sample: newly diagnosed GD, antithyroid drugs for less than 3 months. PBMC RNA was the source of the TCR library. For TCR beta, libraries came from iRepertoire HTBI primers and Arm-PCR of CDR3 regions. TCRdb recomputed calls from the multiplex PCR reads with MiXCR, one row per CDR3 protein. The table has about 220,000 distinct CDR3 sequences, roughly 19% seen once; the top ten hold 12%. This same sample was also part of a study on T cells in Graves' hyperthyroidism and ophthalmopathy.

Specimen: peripheral blood mononuclear cells (PBMCs), collected at new diagnosis, from a patient treated with antithyroid drugs. The origin of the receptors is a woman aged 25 to 39 with Graves disease.

The rearrangement joins TRBV27 to TRBJ2-2; D is ambiguous. V gave up 1 base and J gave up 6 bases, with 9 bases separating them. The germline CDR1 and CDR2 sequences are MNHEY and SMNVEV (reference sequence). The CDR3 is made up of 14 amino acids. The CDR3 DNA follows: TGTGCCAGCAGTTTATATTCGCAGTCCGGGGAGCTGTTTTTT. Translated: CASSLYSQSGELFF.

This clonotype was observed at least ten times. This rearrangement joins TRBV12-3 or TRBV12-4 to TRBJ1-2; no clear D gene. CDR3 length equals 12 residues. With 1 base removed from V and 6 bases from J, the gap between germline ends came to 6 bases. The CDR3 reads CASSLGSHGYTF. The CDR3 region has the DNA TGTGCCAGCAGTTTAGGGAGCCATGGCTACACCTTC.

This clonotype has ten or more counts. The chain is built from TRBV2 and TRBJ1-6, with TRBD1 as a possible D gene (5 bases). CDR3 length: 15 residues. V was trimmed by 6 bases and J by 5 bases, leaving 14 bases between them. Looked up from germline, CDR1 is SNHLY and CDR2 is FYNNEI. This CDR3 is CASRLTGANNSPLHF. The DNA for the CDR3 is TGTGCCAGCAGATTAACAGGCGCGAATAATTCACCCCTCCACTTT.

This clonotype was seen ten or more times. This CDR3 fails to terminate in the conserved phenylalanine or tryptophan, so it likely reflects a read error. The V and J genes are TRBV7-9 and TRBJ1-1; TRBD1 might be the D (6 bases). V lost 7 bases, J lost 4 bases, and 13 bases lay in between. Germline CDR1 and CDR2: SEHNR and FQNEAQ (reference sequence). The CDR3 runs to 13 residues. This CDR3 is CASNPGEGTEAFL. The CDR3 coding sequence is TGTGCCAGCAATCCAGGGGAAGGCACTGAAGCTTTCCTT.

With respect to this clonotype: A far larger clone is just one base off, so this is likely a read error. The CDR3: CASSRNPLYGHTF. In DNA, the CDR3 is TGTGCCAGCAGCCGCAATCCACTCTATGGCCACACCTTC. V usage is TRBV7-2 and J usage is TRBJ1-2; D is unresolved. Looked up from germline, CDR1 is SGHTA and CDR2 is FQGNSA. The CDR3 consists of 13 residues.

This clonotype was counted many times. This chain uses TRBV18 with TRBJ2-7; 12 nucleotides align to TRBD1. Germline V CDR1 and CDR2: KGHSH, LQKENI. Trimming took 2 bases from V and 4 from J; bases not matched to a gene: 15. The CDR3 extends over 19 amino acids. The CDR3 DNA reads as TGTGCCAGCTCACCAGGGACAGGGGGCGCTTCAGAAGCTCGGTACGAGCAGTACTTC. Translation gives CASSPGTGGASEARYEQYF.

The table lists this clonotype with many counts. The chain has TRBV12-3 or TRBV12-4 and TRBJ1-3, with 7 bases aligning to TRBD1. Losses at the gene ends were 7 bases for V and 3 bases for J; bases not matched to a gene: 9. The CDR3 is made up of 15 amino acids. The CDR3 region has the DNA TGTGCCAGCACCCGGGGAGGGGGCTTTGGAAACACCATATATTTT. Its protein product is CASTRGGGFGNTIYF.

This clonotype has a count of ten or more. The chain couples TRBV7-9 to TRBJ2-3; D unresolved. Germline CDR1 and CDR2: SEHNR and FQNEAQ (reference sequence). Trimming cost V 4 bases and J 4 bases, with 6 bases left between them. The CDR3 runs to 12 residues. The CDR3 here is CASSYSADTQYF. CDR3 nucleotide sequence: TGTGCCAGCAGCTACTCCGCAGATACGCAGTATTTT.

Concerning this clonotype itself: A much larger clonotype is one base distant, so this may be a read error. The chain combines TRBV6-2 or TRBV6-3 with TRBJ2-6, with 15 bases identical to TRBD2. V lost 5 bases, J lost 0 bases, and 11 bases stayed unmatched. The CDR3 sequence is 21 residues long. CDR1 MNHEY and CDR2 SVGEGT come from the germline V gene. CDR3 DNA sequence: TGTGCCAGCAGTGCTAGCTCGGGACTAGCGGGGGGTTACTCTGGGGCCAACGTCCTGACTTTC. This sequence encodes CASSASSGLAGGYSGANVLTF.